This is a list of T cell receptor beta chains from one sample in a study of cytomegalovirus exposure and HLA in healthy donors. This table comes from immunoSEQ multiplex PCR, and its TCRdb copy is limited to in-frame clones, with some not included. The profile shows about 160,000 clones, 65% to 90% of them singletons. Sequencing input: PBMCs. Receptor source: a man between 45 and 60 years old in good health and CMV-seropositive. The CDR3 runs from the conserved cysteine through the conserved F or W. D genes are given only for firm matches. Not every row has a clone size; where given, it reads once, few, many or a size class.

size | J | V | D | DNA | CDR3
NA | TRBJ2-7 | TRBV7-7 | NA | TGTGCCAGCAGCTTAGCGGGAGGAGGAGGCTACGAGCAGTACTTC | CASSLAGGGGYEQYF
NA | TRBJ1-3 | TRBV9 | NA | TGTGCCAGCCCACCCAGATATGGAAACACCATATATTTT | CASPPRYGNTIYF
NA | TRBJ1-1 | TRBV7-9 | NA | TGTGCCAGCAGCTTAGCGGGGAGTCCTGAAGCTTTCTTT | CASSLAGSPEAFF
NA | TRBJ1-3 | TRBV25-1 | NA | TGTGCCAGCAGTCCCCTCGGCACGGCGGCGGGGGACACCATATATTTT | CASSPLGTAAGDTIYF
NA | TRBJ1-2 | TRBV27 | TRBD1 | TGTGCCAGCAGTTCCAGGGGGCGCGATGGCTACACCTTC | CASSSRGRDGYTF
NA | TRBJ1-1 | TRBV11-3 | TRBD1 | TGTGCCAGCAGCGGGGACAGGGGGAACACTGAAGCTTTCTTT | CASSGDRGNTEAFF
NA | TRBJ2-5 | TRBV6-1 | TRBD1 | TGTGCCAGCAGGGACAGGGGGCTCCAAGAGACCCAGTACTTC | CASRDRGLQETQYF
once | TRBJ2-7 | TRBV5-5 | TRBD1 | TGTGCCAGCAGCTTGGGGACAGGGGGCGACTCCTACGAGCAGTACTTC | CASSLGTGGDSYEQYF
NA | TRBJ1-1 | TRBV9 | NA | TGTGCCAGCAGCTTGGGAGGTCTAAGAACTGAAGCTTTCTTT | CASSLGGLRTEAFF
few | TRBJ1-4 | TRBV28 | NA | TGTGCCAGCAGTTCTAGGACAGCCATTAATGAAAAACTGTTTTTT | CASSSRTAINEKLFF
NA | TRBJ2-2 | TRBV7-7 | NA | TGTGCCAGCAGCCCCCTACAGGGCAACGGGGAGCTGTTTTTT | CASSPLQGNGELFF
NA | TRBJ2-2 | TRBV7-9 | NA | TGTGCCAGCAGCTTAGCGCGCGGATACACCGGGGAGCTGTTTTTT | CASSLARGYTGELFF
NA | TRBJ1-5 | TRBV7-2 | TRBD1 | TGTGCCAGCAGCCGGACAGGGAGAGGCAATCAGCCCCAGCATTTT | CASSRTGRGNQPQHF
NA | TRBJ1-3 | TRBV11-2 | NA | TGTGCCAGCAGCTTGGTAGGGGGGGCATCTGGAAACACCATATATTTT | CASSLVGGASGNTIYF
NA | TRBJ2-1 | TRBV29-1 | NA | TGCACGGGGGGCCAGAGCTCCTACAATGAGCAGTTCTTC | CTGGQSSYNEQFF
NA | TRBJ1-1 | TRBV5-1 | NA | TGCGCCAGCAGCTGGGAACAGGGGAACACTGAAGCTTTCTTT | CASSWEQGNTEAFF
NA | TRBJ1-3 | TRBV9 | NA | TGTGCCAGCAGCCTGACAGCCCAAGGCTCTGGAAACACCATATATTTT | CASSLTAQGSGNTIYF
NA | TRBJ1-4 | TRBV28 | NA | TGTGCCAGCAGCCCTAGGCCCCCTAAAGCAACTAATGAAAAACTGTTTTTT | CASSPRPPKATNEKLFF
few | TRBJ1-2 | TRBV2 | NA | TGTGCCAGCAGTCTCCGGGACATCTTTAACTATGGCTACACCTTC | CASSLRDIFNYGYTF
NA | TRBJ2-4 | TRBV5-1 | NA | TGCGCCAGCAGCTTTAACAGGGAAAACATTCAGTACTTC | CASSFNRENIQYF
few | TRBJ2-3 | TRBV5-6 | NA | TGTGCCAGCAGCTTGGGAGAAACGAGACTTAGCACAGATACGCAGTATTTT | CASSLGETRLSTDTQYF
NA | TRBJ2-7 | TRBV19 | TRBD1 | TGTGCCAGTAGTATAGAGGGACAGGGTTCCTACGAGCAGTACTTC | CASSIEGQGSYEQYF
NA | TRBJ2-1 | TRBV25-1 | TRBD2 | TGTGCCAGCAGTGTCCTAGCGGGGGGCCCCAATGAGCAGTTCTTC | CASSVLAGGPNEQFF
NA | TRBJ2-5 | TRBV7-9 | TRBD2 | TGTGCCAGCAGCTTCAGCGGGGGGGTCCAAGAGACCCAGTACTTC | CASSFSGGVQETQYF
NA | TRBJ2-5 | TRBV5-4 | NA | TGTGCCAGCAACGAGCAGGGGAGAGTCGAGACCCAGTACTTC | CASNEQGRVETQYF
NA | TRBJ1-5 | TRBV7-2 | TRBD1 | TGTGCCAGCAGTCGGACAGGGGTAAATCAGCCCCAGCATTTT | CASSRTGVNQPQHF
NA | TRBJ2-2 | TRBV7-9 | NA | TGTGCCAGCAGCTCTCTAGGGGCGACTAACACCGGGGAGCTGTTTTTT | CASSSLGATNTGELFF
NA | TRBJ1-4 | TRBV6-5 | TRBD1 | TGTGCCAGCAGTTACTCCCGACAGGGCCCGGAAAAACTGTTTTTT | CASSYSRQGPEKLFF
few | TRBJ2-1 | TRBV4-1 | NA | TGCGCCAGCAGGGGAGGAAATGAGCAGTTCTTC | CASRGGNEQFF
once | TRBJ1-2 | TRBV18 | TRBD1 | TGTGCCAGCTCCCTGGACAGGGGTAGTGGCTACACCTTC | CASSLDRGSGYTF
NA | TRBJ2-3 | TRBV7-2 | NA | TGTGCCAGCAGCTTAGTGCCAGGGGCTAGGACAGATACGCAGTATTTT | CASSLVPGARTDTQYF
once | TRBJ1-1 | TRBV25-1 | TRBD1 | TGTGCCAGCAGAGGGACAGCGAACACTGAAGCTTTCTTT | CASRGTANTEAFF
NA | TRBJ2-1 | TRBV5-1 | NA | TGCGCCAGCAGCTTGGCACTTTCCAGGAATGAGCAGTTCTTC | CASSLALSRNEQFF
NA | TRBJ2-2 | TRBV27 | TRBD2 | TGTGCCAGCAGTTCCCTCCCTGGACTAGCGAGAAACACCGGGGAGCTGTTTTTT | CASSSLPGLARNTGELFF
NA | TRBJ1-2 | TRBV2 | NA | TGTGCCAGCAGGGGGGCGGGCGGCTACACCTTC | CASRGAGGYTF
NA | TRBJ2-1 | TRBV7-6 | NA | TGTGCCAGCAGCTTAGGGGGGACTTTCCCGAGCTCCTACAATGAGCAGTTCTTC | CASSLGGTFPSSYNEQFF
NA | TRBJ2-2 | TRBV9 | NA | TGTGCCAGCAGCGCTACAGGATTGAACACCGGGGAGCTGTTTTTT | CASSATGLNTGELFF
NA | TRBJ2-5 | TRBV6-6 | NA | TGTGCCAGCAGTTCCCTTCCGCGGGGGCAGGGGACCCAGTACTTC | CASSSLPRGQGTQYF
NA | TRBJ2-3 | TRBV9 | TRBD1 | TGTGCCAGCAGTGACAGGGTCACAGATACGCAGTATTTT | CASSDRVTDTQYF
NA | TRBJ2-3 | TRBV25-1 | TRBD2 | TGTGCCAGCAGTGACTGGGGAGGGGCAGATACGCAGTATTTT | CASSDWGGADTQYF
NA | TRBJ2-3 | TRBV7-3 | TRBD2 | TGTGCCAGCAGCTTAACGGGACCCCTGTCTAGCGGGGGGGCTGCGGAGACAGATACGCAGTATTTT | CASSLTGPLSSGGAAETDTQYF
NA | TRBJ2-5 | TRBV6-5 | NA | TGTGCCAGCAGTTACTCACCTCCGGGTTTTCAAGAGACCCAGTACTTC | CASSYSPPGFQETQYF
NA | TRBJ1-2 | TRBV4-1 | NA | TGCGCCAGCAGCCAAGTCGGGGGGCGATCGCGCGGCTACACCTTC | CASSQVGGRSRGYTF
NA | TRBJ1-2 | TRBV7-9 | NA | TGTGCCAGCAGCCCGGGGGGTAGAGGGGCCTCTCCGGGTGGCTACACCTTC | CASSPGGRGASPGGYTF
NA | TRBJ1-2 | TRBV6-1 | TRBD1 | TGTGCCAGCAGGTACGGGACAGGGGATGGCTACACCTTC | CASRYGTGDGYTF
NA | TRBJ2-3 | TRBV12-2 | NA | TGTGCAAGTCGCTTAGTCGACAGATTCACAGATACGCAGTATTTT | CASRLVDRFTDTQYF
NA | TRBJ1-3 | TRBV5-1 | NA | TGCGCCAGCAGTTTGGATCCTCCCTCTGGAAACACCATATATTTT | CASSLDPPSGNTIYF
NA | TRBJ2-3 | TRBV12-5 | NA | TGTGCTAGTGGTTTGTCCGGTAGCGGCACTAGCACAGATACGCAGTATTTT | CASGLSGSGTSTDTQYF
NA | TRBJ1-5 | TRBV14 | TRBD1 | TGTGCCAGCAGCCGAGGGGGCGCGGGCAATCAGCCCCAGCATTTT | CASSRGGAGNQPQHF
few | TRBJ2-4 | TRBV6-1 | NA | TGTGCCAGCAGTGAAATTGGGCTAGCCAAAAACATTCAGTACTTC | CASSEIGLAKNIQYF
NA | TRBJ2-2 | TRBV4-1 | TRBD1 | TGCGCCAGCAGCCCCAGGGGGGGGACAGGGCCCGGGGAGCTGTTTTTT | CASSPRGGTGPGELFF
NA | TRBJ2-1 | TRBV14 | TRBD2 | TGTGCCAGCAGCCTTCGGGGGAGGGATGAGCAGTTCTTC | CASSLRGRDEQFF
NA | TRBJ1-3 | TRBV7-3 | NA | TGTGCCAGCAGCTTAAGCGCAGGGTTTTCTGGAAACACCATATATTTT | CASSLSAGFSGNTIYF
NA | TRBJ2-1 | TRBV6-5 | TRBD1 | TGTGCCAGCAGTTACGACAGGGCGGACTACAATGAGCAGTTCTTC | CASSYDRADYNEQFF
NA | TRBJ2-1 | TRBV4-2 | TRBD2 | TGTGCCAGCAGCCAAGATGAGGCTAGCGGGGATCGCTGGGATGAGCAGTTCTTC | CASSQDEASGDRWDEQFF
NA | TRBJ2-3 | TRBV5-1 | TRBD2 | TGCGCCAGCAGCCCGGGACTAGCGGGAGGAGGGCTTAGGGCAGATACGCAGTATTTT | CASSPGLAGGGLRADTQYF
NA | TRBJ2-5 | TRBV7-2 | TRBD2 | TGTGCCAGCAGCTTTCCCACACCGGGACTAGCGGGGTACCAAGAGACCCAGTACTTC | CASSFPTPGLAGYQETQYF
NA | TRBJ2-5 | TRBV6-5 | NA | TGTGCCAACCCCCCCGGGGAGACCCAGTACTTC | CANPPGETQYF
NA | TRBJ2-7 | TRBV19 | TRBD1 | TGTGCCAGTAGCTTTGACAGGGCGAGCTACGAGCAGTACTTC | CASSFDRASYEQYF